This T cell receptor beta chain was captured in a study of blood T cell repertoires in COVID-19. This clone was found once. Clinical history reported by participants formed the basis on which cohorts were assigned. Clones were read by immunoSEQ multiplex PCR, and TCRdb kept only the in-frame ones, dropping some. The sample holds approximately 200,000 clones, approximately 89% seen once. The V and J ends lost 3 bases and 7 bases respectively, with 15 bases between them. From germline, CDR1 is DFQATT and CDR2 SNEGSKA (reference sequence). The CDR3 covers 13 residues. The origin of this receptor is a middle-aged woman with acute COVID-19. The chain links TRBV20-1 to TRBJ1-1; D is perhaps TRBD1 (5 bases). The sample comprised PBMCs or T cells enriched from blood (not recorded which). CDR3 residues: CSASRGGVFEAFF. The CDR3 DNA follows: TGCAGTGCTAGTAGGGGTGGGGTCTTTGAAGCTTTCTTT.